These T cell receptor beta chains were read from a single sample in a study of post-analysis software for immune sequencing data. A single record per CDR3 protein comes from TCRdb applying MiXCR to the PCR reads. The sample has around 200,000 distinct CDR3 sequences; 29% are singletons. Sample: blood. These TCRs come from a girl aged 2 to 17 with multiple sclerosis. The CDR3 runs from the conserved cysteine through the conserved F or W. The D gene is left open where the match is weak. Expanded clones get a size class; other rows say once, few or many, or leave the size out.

DNA: TGTGCCAGCAGGGGGGCTATACCAAACTCCTACGAGCAGTACTTC
CDR3: CASRGAIPNSYEQYF
J: TRBJ2-7
V: TRBV25-1
length: 15
size: few
D: NA

DNA: TGCGCCAGCAGCTTGGCGGGACAGCATAATTCACCCCTCCACTTT
CDR3: CASSLAGQHNSPLHF
J: TRBJ1-6
V: TRBV5-1
length: 15
size: NA
D: TRBD1

DNA: TGTGCCAGCAGCCCTCAGGCAGGGGGTCCCGGGGAGCTGTTTTTT
CDR3: CASSPQAGGPGELFF
J: TRBJ2-2
V: TRBV3-1
length: 15
size: once
D: TRBD1

DNA: TGTGCCAGCAGCTCACCGGGACAAAGTAGAAACATTCAGTACTTC
CDR3: CASSSPGQSRNIQYF
J: TRBJ2-4
V: TRBV7-9
length: 15
size: many
D: NA

DNA: TGCGCCAGCGCCGGGGCTGGGCCACTATTTGGGAATTCACCCCTCCACTTT
CDR3: CASAGAGPLFGNSPLHF
J: TRBJ1-6
V: TRBV10-1
length: 17
size: few
D: NA

DNA: TGTGCCAGCAGAGCCGGGTCGGGAACGCAGTATTTT
CDR3: CASRAGSGTQYF
J: TRBJ2-3
V: TRBV6-5
length: 12
size: many
D: NA

DNA: TGCGCCAGCAGCTTCGACGGCGGACTGAAGACCCAGTACTTC
CDR3: CASSFDGGLKTQYF
J: TRBJ2-5
V: TRBV5-1
length: 14
size: NA
D: NA

DNA: TGTGCCAGCAGCACTGCGGGGGCGCAGTATTTT
CDR3: CASSTAGAQYF
J: TRBJ2-3
V: TRBV7-9
length: 11
size: few
D: TRBD2

DNA: TGCAGCGTTGAAGATGGTAGCGATTATCGGGTCTTC
CDR3: CSVEDGSDYRVF
J: TRBJ2-1
V: TRBV29-1
length: 12
size: NA
D: NA

DNA: TGCAGCGTTGACGACACAGTGGTCCAGTACTTC
CDR3: CSVDDTVVQYF
J: TRBJ2-5
V: TRBV29-1
length: 11
size: many
D: NA

DNA: TGTGCCAGCAGTTGGGAATACGAGCAGTACTTC
CDR3: CASSWEYEQYF
J: TRBJ2-7
V: TRBV12-3/TRBV12-4
length: 11
size: NA
D: NA

DNA: TGTGCCAGCAGTACCGGGACAGGACTCTACGAGCAGTACTTC
CDR3: CASSTGTGLYEQYF
J: TRBJ2-7
V: TRBV28
length: 14
size: NA
D: TRBD1

DNA: TGCAGTGCTAGAGATCCTGCGACTAGCGGGAGATACATTCAGTACTTC
CDR3: CSARDPATSGRYIQYF
J: TRBJ2-4
V: TRBV20-1
length: 16
size: many
D: TRBD2

DNA: TGCGCCAGCAGCCAAGTAGACAGGGGTTACCCTTATAGCAATCAGCCCCAGCATTTT
CDR3: CASSQVDRGYPYSNQPQHF
J: TRBJ1-5
V: TRBV4-1
length: 19
size: NA
D: TRBD1

DNA: TGTGCCAGCTCAACCGGCCGGGGTCCATCTGGGGCCAACGTCCTGACTTTC
CDR3: CASSTGRGPSGANVLTF
J: TRBJ2-6
V: TRBV18
length: 17
size: few
D: NA

DNA: TGTGCCCCAGAGGGACGGTCCTACGAGCAGTACTTC
CDR3: CAPEGRSYEQYF
J: TRBJ2-7
V: TRBV21-1
length: 12
size: few
D: NA

DNA: TGTGCCAGCAGCCAAGCCGGGACAGTCTTTTCTGGGGCCAACGTCCTGACTTTC
CDR3: CASSQAGTVFSGANVLTF
J: TRBJ2-6
V: TRBV4-2
length: 18
size: many
D: TRBD1

DNA: TGTGCCAGCAGCCCAAGTCTGGTTGAAGCTTTCTTT
CDR3: CASSPSLVEAFF
J: TRBJ1-1
V: TRBV7-9
length: 12
size: NA
D: NA

DNA: TGTGCCACGACCGGGACGCAAAAAGAGACCCAGTACTTC
CDR3: CATTGTQKETQYF
J: TRBJ2-5
V: TRBV10-3
length: 13
size: many
D: NA

DNA: TGTGCCAGCAGGGAGTCCGGGGCCTACGAGCAGTACTTC
CDR3: CASRESGAYEQYF
J: TRBJ2-7
V: TRBV6-1
length: 13
size: NA
D: NA

DNA: TGCGCCGGCAGCTCCCCCGGTGGGAGTGGCTATGAGCAGTTCTTC
CDR3: CAGSSPGGSGYEQFF
J: TRBJ2-1
V: TRBV5-1
length: 15
size: few
D: NA

DNA: TGCAGTGCTAGTAAAGCGGGGGATTCCTACAATGAGCAGTTCTTC
CDR3: CSASKAGDSYNEQFF
J: TRBJ2-1
V: TRBV20-1
length: 15
size: NA
D: TRBD2

DNA: TGTGCCAGCAGTTACACTAGCGGGGGGGTTTTAGATGAGCAGTTCTTC
CDR3: CASSYTSGGVLDEQFF
J: TRBJ2-1
V: TRBV7-3
length: 16
size: few
D: TRBD2

DNA: TGTGCCAGCAGCTTTACAGGGGTTACTAACTATGGCTACACCTTC
CDR3: CASSFTGVTNYGYTF
J: TRBJ1-2
V: TRBV7-9
length: 15
size: NA
D: TRBD1

DNA: TGTGCCAGCAGGTTAAGGGCGGCGGCCTATGGCTACACCTTC
CDR3: CASRLRAAAYGYTF
J: TRBJ1-2
V: TRBV12-3/TRBV12-4
length: 14
size: NA
D: NA

DNA: TGCAGTGCTAATCGAGGGGGGAAAGATGAGCAGTACTTC
CDR3: CSANRGGKDEQYF
J: TRBJ2-7
V: TRBV20-1
length: 13
size: many
D: NA

DNA: TGCAGTGCCTCCCCCGGGACCGCAGATACGCAGTATTTT
CDR3: CSASPGTADTQYF
J: TRBJ2-3
V: TRBV20-1
length: 13
size: NA
D: NA

DNA: TGTGCCAGCAGTTTGCGGGGGGGGAGGACTGCTAACTATGACTACACCTTC
CDR3: CASSLRGGRTANYDYTF
J: TRBJ1-2
V: TRBV28
length: 17
size: once
D: NA